These 32 T cell receptor delta chains came from one sample sequenced in a study of γδ T cells in repeated Plasmodium falciparum infection. TCRdb processed the multiplex PCR reads again with the CATT caller. The data hold about 89,000 delta-chain clones, with roughly 1.4% observed a single time. Vgamma9/Vdelta2+ and Vdelta2-negative gammadelta T cells were flow-sorted from PBMC for bulk sequencing. Input material: gamma-delta T cells from blood. Source of these receptors: a pool of human donors (malaria-infected and uninfected, not separated).

This clone was counted between two and nine times. This likely stems from a read error, as it lies one base from a far larger clone. This rearrangement joins TRDV1 to TRDJ1, with 13 bases matching TRDD3. No J gene was available from TCRdb, and it was assigned here by a germline match of the DNA. The CDR3 covers 24 residues. CDR1 is TSWWSYY and CDR2 is QGS in the germline V gene. J lost 8 bases, V lost 0 bases, and 30 bases had no gene match. Here the CDR3 DNA reads TGTGCTCTTGGGGAACTAGAATGGGGGAGTTTTATTCCCCCCAGTACTGGGGGATACGCAAAACTCATCTTT. This gives the protein CALGELEWGSFIPPSTGGYAKLIF.

This clone was seen a few times. This DNA translates differently at residue 10 from the TCRdb protein, which is that of a much larger clone; a read error is likely, and the protein shown is the DNA's own translation. The chain uses TRDV2 and TRDJ1, with 10 bases aligning to TRDD3. The J gene, missing from TCRdb, was assigned here through DNA to germline matching. Trimming at V came to 0 bases and at J to 0 bases, leaving 12 bases not matched to a gene. Germline lookup yields CDR1 GEAIGNYY and CDR2 EKD. CDR3 length: 19 residues. The CDR3 loop reads CACDTKLGDAPPYTDKLIF. The CDR3 nucleotides read TGTGCCTGTGACACCAAACTGGGGGATGCGCCCCCTTACACCGATAAACTCATCTTT.

This clone was counted only a few times. TCRdb's entry gives the protein of a much larger clone, which mismatches this DNA's translation at residue 8, likely from a read error; the protein reported here is translated from the DNA. The rearrangement links TRDV2 to TRDJ3, with D hard to call. Because TCRdb records no J gene, it was assigned here through a match of the DNA to germline. This CDR3 region has 17 residues. Trimming removed 0 bases from V and 0 bases from J, with 8 bases in between. Germline V gene lookup returns CDR1 GEAIGNYY and CDR2 EKD. For the CDR3, the DNA is TGTGCCTGTGACACCGAGAGGGCCTCCTGGGACACCCGACAGATGTTTTTC. Translated, it gives CACDTERASWDTRQMFF.

This clone was counted ten times or more. CDR3 in DNA: TGTGCCTGTGACACAGTCGCGTACTGGGGGATAGTGAGCCGTGGGGCCTGGGACACCCGACAGATGTTTTTC. The encoded protein is CACDTVAYWGIVSRGAWDTRQMFF. The V and J genes are TRDV2 and TRDJ3, with 11 nucleotides matching TRDD3. TCRdb leaves out the J gene; it was filled in here by matching the DNA to germline. Losses at the gene ends were 1 base for V and 2 bases for J; bases not matched to a gene: 21. The CDR3 is made up of 24 amino acids. Germline V gene sequence: CDR1 GEAIGNYY, CDR2 EKD.

This clone has ten or more counts. The V and J genes are TRDV1 and TRDJ1, with D possibly being TRDD2 (6 bases). The CDR3 runs 17 residues. Trimming shortened V by 3 bases and J by 8 bases, and 25 bases separated the two germline ends. Per the germline V gene, CDR1 is TSWWSYY and CDR2 is QGS. In DNA form, the CDR3 reads TGTGCTCTTGGGGATCCCCTTCGATTTCCTAGACTCCCGAAACTCATCTTT. This translates into CALGDPLRFPRLPKLIF.

A word on this clone: A read error is the likely source, as a far larger clone sits one nucleotide away. Within the sample, other DNA sequences also encode this same CDR3. The CDR3 loop is CACDGRIPGGPTDKLIF. CDR3 nucleotides: TGTGCCTGTGACGGAAGAATCCCTGGGGGACCCACTGATAAACTCATCTTT. The J gene is TRDJ1, the V gene TRDV2; 8 bases match TRDD3. Germline matching of the DNA provided the J gene here, since TCRdb leaves it blank. The germline CDR1 and CDR2 sequences are GEAIGNYY and EKD. This CDR3 has 17 amino acids. J was trimmed by 5 bases and V by 3 bases; bases with no gene match: 16.

On this clone itself: The protein TCRdb gives is from a much larger clone and does not agree with this DNA's translation at residue 16, likely a read error; the protein shown here comes from the DNA. J is TRDJ1 and V is TRDV1, with 7 bases fitting TRDD3. Germline V gene lookup returns CDR1 TSWWSYY and CDR2 QGS. CDR3 length: 23 amino acids. Losses at the gene ends were 5 bases for V and 4 bases for J; bases not matched to a gene: 34. As DNA, the CDR3 is TGTGCTCTTGGGTCGACGTCCTTGTCCCACCGGACGTATACTGGGGAATACGGCGATAAACTCATCTTT. Its translation is CALGSTSLSHRTYTGEYGDKLIF.

This clone was counted a few times. The chain couples TRDV1 to TRDJ1, with a weak D call TRDD3 (5 bases). No J gene is reported in TCRdb; it was inferred here by comparing the DNA with germline. Germline V gene data show CDR1 as TSWWSYY and CDR2 as QGS. The CDR3 consists of 19 residues. Trimming cost V 2 bases and J 8 bases, with 30 bases left between them. Written as DNA, the CDR3 is TGTGCTCTTGGGGAATGCTCCGAAGGACGGACTGGTGGGAGATTAAAACTCATCTTT. The encoded protein is CALGECSEGRTGGRLKLIF.

Concerning this clone itself: This DNA's translation differs at residue 8 from TCRdb's protein, which comes from a much larger clone; a read error is likely, and the protein shown is translated from the DNA. The V gene is TRDV2, the J gene TRDJ1; D is undetermined. Trimming pared 0 bases from V and 0 bases from J, leaving 10 bases between. The CDR3 extends over 15 amino acids. Germline V gives CDR1 GEAIGNYY, CDR2 EKD. For the CDR3, the DNA is TGTGCCTGTGACACCGGAGCCCCGTACACCGATAAACTCATCTTT. Translation gives CACDTGAPYTDKLIF.

A word on this clone: A far larger clone is one nucleotide away, so this likely arose from a read error. Other DNA sequences within the sample encode an identical CDR3. The V gene is TRDV2, the J gene TRDJ1, with 8 bases lining up with TRDD3. Germline V gene lookup returns CDR1 GEAIGNYY and CDR2 EKD. The CDR3 length is 19 residues. CDR3 coding DNA: TGTGCCTGTGACACGGATAGAATACTGGGGGGGTGGAGTACCGATAAACTCATCTTC. The encoded protein is CACDTDRILGGWSTDKLIF.

To note about this clone: With only one base between it and a far larger clone, this is likely a read error. Other nucleotide sequences from this sample produce the same CDR3. The chain couples TRDV2 to TRDJ1; 9 bases map to TRDD3. TCRdb supplies no J gene; here it was assigned by aligning the nucleotide sequence to germline. The CDR3 sequence is 22 residues long. Per the germline V gene, CDR1 is GEAIGNYY and CDR2 is EKD. The J segment lost 0 bases and the V segment lost 2 bases, leaving 24 bases of the junction unmatched. The CDR3 DNA reads as TGTGCCTGTGACAGGAACCCTACGAGAAGGGGATACGCGAGTAGGTACACCGATAAACTCATCTTT. Protein product: CACDRNPTRRGYASRYTDKLIF.

As to this clone: TCRdb's protein for this DNA is that of a much larger clone and differs from the translation at residue 12, likely a read error; the protein shown is the DNA translation. The V gene is TRDV2, the J gene TRDJ1; D gene unclear. TCRdb offers no J gene call, so here the DNA was matched to germline to obtain one. Germline values: CDR1 GEAIGNYY, CDR2 EKD. The CDR3 runs to 15 residues. The DNA of the CDR3 is TGTGCCTGTGACACCGGCTCGGTTAAGACCGATAGACTCATCTTT. It translates to CACDTGSVKTDRLIF.

This clone was found many times. TCRdb pairs this DNA with a much larger clone's protein that differs at residue 9, likely a read error; the protein shown was translated from the DNA. This sequence joins TRDV1 and TRDJ1, with 9 bases aligning to TRDD2. The CDR3 runs to 22 residues. Losses at the gene ends were 0 bases for V and 2 bases for J; bases not matched to a gene: 22. Germline CDR1 and CDR2: TSWWSYY and QGS. The CDR3 reads CALGELHTARLPTFSFTDKLIF. As DNA, the CDR3 is TGTGCTCTTGGGGAACTGCATACCGCCCGCCTTCCTACTTTCAGTTTTACCGATAAACTCATCTTT.

A note on this clone: This is likely an artifact of a read error, given a far larger clone one base away. Different DNA sequences within this sample yield the same CDR3. The gene calls are TRDV1 and TRDJ1; TRDD3 is a possible D gene (5 bases). Germline V lookup: CDR1 TSWWSYY, CDR2 QGS. This CDR3 comprises 16 residues. The CDR3 is CALGEPLCQGVDKLIF. In nucleotides, the CDR3 is TGTGCTCTTGGGGAACCCCTCTGCCAGGGGGTCGATAAGCTCATCTTT.

This clone was counted only a few times. TCRdb attributes to this sequence the protein of a much larger clone, which differs from the DNA translation at residue 15; a read error is likely, and the protein displayed is translated from the DNA. The CDR3, as DNA: TGTGCTCTTGGGTCCCCCAAGGCCCCCGCGGCGGGGATACGGTGGCGCGCGGGCGATAAACTCATCTTT. Residues: CALGSPKAPAAGIRWRAGDKLIF. The chain carries TRDV1 and TRDJ1, with TRDD3 matching 9 bases. As TCRdb names no J gene, one was assigned here on the basis of a DNA match to germline. V shed 5 bases, J shed 4 bases, and the junction held 32 bases outside the gene matches. Germline V lookup: CDR1 TSWWSYY, CDR2 QGS. This CDR3 spans 23 amino acids.

There are a few counts of this clone. One base separates it from a far larger clone, so it is likely a read error. Other DNA variants within this sample encode the same CDR3. DNA of the CDR3: TGTGCTCTCGGGCCCCTGGAATTCCTTCGATCTATACTGGGGGACTACACCGATAAACTCATCTTT. Its protein product is CALGPLEFLRSILGDYTDKLIF. The chain links TRDV1 to TRDJ1; 9 bases are shared with TRDD3. TCRdb gives no J gene; it was assigned here by matching the DNA to germline. V gave up 9 bases and J gave up 0 bases; unmatched junction bases: 29. The CDR3 totals 22 residues. Germline CDR1 and CDR2: TSWWSYY and QGS.

With respect to this clone: TCRdb shows a much larger clone's protein in place of this DNA's translation, and the two differ at residue 16, likely through a read error; the protein shown is translated from the DNA. The V gene is TRDV1, the J gene TRDJ1, with 7 bases fitting TRDD3. No J gene is reported in TCRdb; it was inferred here by comparing the DNA with germline. This CDR3 is built from 24 residues. The germline V gene encodes CDR1 TSWWSYY and CDR2 QGS. Trimming removed 4 bases from V and 2 bases from J; junction bases left unmatched: 34. Written as DNA, the CDR3 is TGTGCTCTTGGGGTCCGTGGCCCCCCGGCCCTGAACTACTGGGGCTTTAAGGGGACCGATAAACTCATCTTT. The encoded protein is CALGVRGPPALNYWGFKGTDKLIF.

This clone was detected ten times or more. DNA of the CDR3: TGTGCTCTTGGGGAAGGCCTTCCTAGAGCAATCCTGGGGGTTGCCAGACCCCTGATCTTT. Its translation is CALGEGLPRAILGVARPLIF. This rearrangement joins TRDV1 to TRDJ4, with D possibly being TRDD2 (8 bases). V was cut by 2 bases and J by 0 bases, with 28 bases left in between. The V gene's germline CDR1 is TSWWSYY and CDR2 QGS. The CDR3 covers 20 residues.

Concerning this clone: The protein recorded in TCRdb matches a much larger clone and deviates from this DNA's translation at residue 4, suggesting a read error; the protein here is obtained by translating the DNA. The chain uses TRDV2 and TRDJ1; perhaps TRDD3 as D (6 bases). No J gene is reported in TCRdb; it was inferred here by comparing the DNA with germline. The CDR3 sequence is 15 residues long. The germline V gene encodes CDR1 GEAIGNYY and CDR2 EKD. V lost 5 bases to trimming and J lost 0 bases, with 15 bases between them. The CDR3 nucleotides read TGTGCCTGTGGCTACGGGGGGACCTACACCGATAAACTCATCTTT. It encodes CACGYGGTYTDKLIF.

A word on this clone: TCRdb records a much larger clone's protein for this DNA, with a difference at residue 4 that likely arises from a read error; the protein given is the translation of the DNA. The genes are TRDV1 and TRDJ1; D is perhaps TRDD3 (5 bases). This CDR3 is 11 amino acids long. Trimming removed 9 bases from V and 7 bases from J, with 12 bases in between. From germline, CDR1 is TSWWSYY and CDR2 QGS. CDR3 coding DNA: TGTGCTCTCCGTATACGGGGTAAACTCATCTTT. Translated, it gives CALRIRGKLIF.

As for this clone: The protein given by TCRdb reflects a much larger clone and differs at residue 12 from this DNA's translation, likely from a read error; the protein shown is the DNA's translation. The rearrangement joins TRDV1 to TRDJ1, with D possibly being TRDD3 (5 bases). Germline CDR1 and CDR2: TSWWSYY and QGS. This CDR3 is built from 22 residues. V was shortened by 0 bases and J by 5 bases, with 34 bases between the two germline ends. Written as DNA, the CDR3 is TGTGCTCTTGGGGAACTAGCCCCTGGTGAAGCTTTCCCGTACTGGTGGTTGGATAAACTCATCTTT. It specifies CALGELAPGEAFPYWWLDKLIF.

The sample holds many counts of this clone. The chain is built from TRDV2 and TRDJ3; the match to TRDD3 covers 9 bases. This CDR3 has 20 amino acids. The V gene's germline CDR1 is GEAIGNYY and CDR2 EKD. Trimming took 3 bases from V and 0 from J; bases not matched to a gene: 11. CDR3 DNA sequence: TGTGCCTGTGACCCGGTGGTTAATGGGGGATACTCCTGGGACACCCGACAGATGTTTTTC. This encodes CACDPVVNGGYSWDTRQMFF.

A few counts support this clone. A far more abundant clone sits one base away, making this likely a read error. Other DNA sequences in this sample translate to the same CDR3. The V gene is TRDV2; the J gene was not called; the table calls TRDD3, which could not be checked here. From germline, CDR1 is GEAIGNYY and CDR2 EKD. The CDR3 has 19 amino acids. Here the CDR3 reads CACDTKGLGRNRGADKLIF. DNA of the CDR3: TGTGCCTGTGACACCAAAGGCCTGGGGCGCAACCGGGGTGCCGATAAACTCATCTTC.

On this clone itself: A far larger clone is one base from this, pointing to a likely read error. Other nucleotide sequences from this sample produce the same CDR3. This sequence joins TRDV1 and TRDJ1; possible D gene TRDD3, 5 bases. CDR3 length: 26 amino acids. With 0 bases removed from V and 0 bases from J, the gap between germline ends came to 41 bases. CDR1 TSWWSYY and CDR2 QGS come from the germline V gene. CDR3 region: CALGELFGGPVLTAYCGLPYTDKLIF. The CDR3 region has the DNA TGTGCTCTTGGGGAACTGTTCGGGGGGCCAGTCTTGACTGCGTACTGTGGGTTACCCTACACCGATAAACTCATCTTT.

This clone was detected only a few times. The protein TCRdb gives is from a much larger clone and does not agree with this DNA's translation at residue 15, likely a read error; the protein shown here comes from the DNA. V and J are TRDV1 and TRDJ1; possibly TRDD2 or TRDD3 for D (5 bases each). No J segment appears in TCRdb, so it was assigned here by matching the sequence to germline. The germline gives CDR1 TSWWSYY, CDR2 QGS. V was pared by 4 bases and J by 0 bases, with 39 bases between. The CDR3 is 24 amino acids. CDR3 loop: CALGARLGPTNLLYRGYDTDKLIF. The CDR3 DNA sequence: TGTGCTCTTGGGGCTCGGTTGGGACCTACGAACCTCCTATACCGGGGGTATGACACCGATAAACTCATCTTT.

The sample holds a few counts of this clone. TCRdb assigns this DNA the protein of a much larger clone, which departs from its translation at residue 16; this likely reflects a read error, and the protein shown comes from translating the DNA. V gene TRDV2 combines with J gene TRDJ1; TRDD3 agrees at 8 bases. Germline values: CDR1 GEAIGNYY, CDR2 EKD. The CDR3 extends over 20 amino acids. CDR3 nucleotide sequence: TGTGCCTGTGACACCATACGGGTTATGGGGGATGCAATTTACACCGAGAAACTCATCTTT. It codes for CACDTIRVMGDAIYTEKLIF.

A note on this clone: This DNA translates differently at residue 3 from the TCRdb protein, which is that of a much larger clone; a read error is likely, and the protein shown is the DNA's own translation. The rearrangement uses TRDV1 and TRDJ1; 12 bases agree with TRDD3. Here the J gene came from matching the DNA to germline, since TCRdb omits it. This CDR3 comprises 23 residues. Germline CDR1 TSWWSYY, CDR2 QGS. The CDR3 DNA reads TGTGCTCCTGGGGCTCGGCCTCTTCCTAATAGTCTGGGGGATACGGGTTATACCGATAAACTCATCTTT. This translates into CAPGARPLPNSLGDTGYTDKLIF.

Comment on this clone: TCRdb assigns this DNA the protein of a much larger clone, which departs from its translation at residue 9; this likely reflects a read error, and the protein shown comes from translating the DNA. J is TRDJ1 and V is TRDV1; no clear D. Assignment of the J gene here rests on matching the DNA to germline, because TCRdb gives none. CDR3 length: 15 amino acids. Looked up from germline, CDR1 is TSWWSYY and CDR2 is QGS. Trimming stripped 2 bases from V and 1 base from J, with 11 bases between. CDR3 bases: TGTGCTCTTGGGGAATCCTCACACAGCACCGATAAACTCATCTTT. Protein: CALGESSHSTDKLIF.

This clone turned up a few times. TCRdb records a much larger clone's protein for this DNA, with a difference at residue 9 that likely arises from a read error; the protein given is the translation of the DNA. The chain carries TRDV3 and TRDJ1; TRDD3 aligns across 9 bases. CDR3 length equals 21 residues. Germline trimming cut 3 bases from V and 4 bases from J; bases unmatched to any gene: 30. Per germline, CDR1 TVYSNPD and CDR2 GDNSRS (reference sequence). The DNA of the CDR3 is TGTGCCTTGCCCAAGTCCCCGTTCCACCACTGGGGGAGGACTAATCGCGATAAACTCATCTTT. Translated, it gives CALPKSPFHHWGRTNRDKLIF.

Concerning this clone: The TCRdb record carries a much larger clone's protein, which differs from this DNA's translation at residue 14; a read error is the likely cause, and the protein listed here is the DNA translation. This sequence joins TRDV1 and TRDJ1, with no clear D. The J gene, left out of TCRdb, was set here by checking the DNA against germline. This CDR3 contains 19 residues. V shed 0 bases and J shed 3 bases, with 23 bases lying between them. In germline, CDR1 is TSWWSYY, CDR2 QGS. The CDR3 spells CALGELRPARPLYADKLIF. CDR3 sequence (DNA): TGTGCTCTTGGGGAACTAAGACCAGCCCGACCCTTGTACGCCGATAAACTCATCTTT.

This clone was detected a few times. TCRdb pairs this DNA with a much larger clone's protein that differs at residue 11, likely a read error; the protein shown was translated from the DNA. This chain links TRDV2 with TRDJ1; TRDD3 aligns across 7 bases. The J gene is not listed in TCRdb, so it was assigned here from a DNA match to germline. The CDR3 sequence is 17 residues long. CDR1 GEAIGNYY and CDR2 EKD come from the germline V gene. V shed 1 base and J 1 base; nucleotides not matched to a gene: 11. The chain's CDR3 is CACDTKRGYASTDKLIF. DNA for the CDR3: TGTGCCTGTGACACTAAACGCGGATACGCTTCCACCGATAAACTCATCTTT.

This clone was observed a few times. The protein recorded in TCRdb matches a much larger clone and deviates from this DNA's translation at residue 17, suggesting a read error; the protein here is obtained by translating the DNA. The chain links TRDV1 to TRDJ1, with 12 bases that match TRDD3. The J gene, missing from TCRdb, was assigned here through DNA to germline matching. Germline loops: CDR1 TSWWSYY, CDR2 QGS. CDR3 length: 21 residues. V trimming: 0 bases; J trimming: 8 bases; junction bases outside the gene matches: 22. The CDR3 bases are TGTGCTCTTGGGGAACTAGGTAGTCTCCTAAACCCGTACTGGGGGATACAGAAACTCATCTTT. This sequence encodes CALGELGSLLNPYWGIQKLIF.